One and the same sample provided the 2 T cell receptor beta chains below, sequenced in a study of T-cell reconstitution after alpha-beta-depleted transplantation in children. The TCRbeta library incorporated unique molecular identifiers. TCRdb reprocessed the PCR reads via MiXCR and lists one record per CDR3 protein. This table holds approximately 400,000 distinct CDR3 sequences, around 16% found once. The sequencing used PBMCs, mostly from graft donor cells, collected 360 days after TCRalphabeta/CD19-depleted stem cell transplant. All receptors derive from a boy younger than two who had a stem cell transplant for Wiskott-Aldrich syndrome, so the T cells may come from the graft donor.

The chain couples TRBV20-1 to TRBJ2-4, with 14 bases aligning to TRBD2. The CDR3 sequence is 17 residues long. Per the germline V gene, CDR1 is DFQATT and CDR2 is SNEGSKA (reference sequence). V trimming: 1 base; J trimming: 0 bases; junction bases outside the gene matches: 2. The CDR3 DNA is TGCAGTGCTAGAGGACTAGCGGGAGGGATAGCCAAAAACATTCAGTACTTC. Protein sequence: CSARGLAGGIAKNIQYF.

This clonotype was counted between two and nine times. V and J are TRBV10-3 and TRBJ2-5; 14 positions match TRBD2. V dropped 6 bases and J dropped 1; count of bases not matched to a gene: 1. The germline V gene encodes CDR1 ENHRY and CDR2 SYGVKD. CDR3 length: 15 amino acids. The CDR3 bases are TGTGCCATCAGCGGGACTAGCGGGGGCCAAGAGACCCAGTACTTC. Amino acid sequence: CAISGTSGGQETQYF.